This T cell receptor beta chain was sequenced for a study of Ad26.COV2.S vaccination and SARS-CoV-2 variants. Overall study context: Donor got 5x10^10 or 1x10^11 viral particles of Ad26.COV2.S.

The treatment was: around 19 received Ad26.COV2.S at low or high dose, single or two shots; several received placebo; per-sample allocation not given. Samples were taken on day 63 after the first vaccine or placebo injection. Within Boston, the person who donated was an adult of 18-55 years. Produced via immunoSEQ multiplex PCR; TCRdb's table is partial and in-frame only. The sample includes 400,000 or so clones, about nine tenths seen only once; the top ten take under 3.5%. Germline V CDR1 and CDR2: SGHRS, YFSETQ. The CDR3 is 14 amino acids. Trimming took 0 bases from V and 10 from J; bases not matched to a gene: 2.

This receptor was taken from a person between 18 and 59 years old who received the Ad26.COV2.S COVID-19 vaccine or a placebo. The chain carries TRBV5-1 and TRBJ1-6; 9 bases are shared with TRBD1. Sequencing used peripheral blood, obtained in a trial of Ad26.COV2.S vaccine versus placebo. The CDR3 nucleotides are TGCGCCAGCAGCTTGGCCGGACAGGGGTCACCCCTCCACTTT. This gives the protein CASSLAGQGSPLHF.